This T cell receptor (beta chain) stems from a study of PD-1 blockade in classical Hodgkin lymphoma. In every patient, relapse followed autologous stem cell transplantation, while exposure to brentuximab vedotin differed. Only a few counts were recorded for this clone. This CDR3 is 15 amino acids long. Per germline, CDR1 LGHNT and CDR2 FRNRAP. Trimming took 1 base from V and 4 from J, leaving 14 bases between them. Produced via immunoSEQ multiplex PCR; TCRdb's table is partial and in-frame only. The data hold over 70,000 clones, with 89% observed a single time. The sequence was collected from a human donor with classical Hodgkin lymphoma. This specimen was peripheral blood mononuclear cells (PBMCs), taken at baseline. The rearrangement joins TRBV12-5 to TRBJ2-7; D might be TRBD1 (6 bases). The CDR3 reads CASGLGQTGNYEQYF. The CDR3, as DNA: TGTGCTAGTGGTTTGGGGCAAACAGGGAATTACGAGCAGTACTTC. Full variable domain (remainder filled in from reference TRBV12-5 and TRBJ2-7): DARVTQTPRHKVTEMGQEVTMRCQPILGHNTVFWYRQTMMQGLELLAYFRNRAPLDDSGMPKDRFSAEMPDATLATLKIQPSEPRDSAVYFCASGLGQTGNYEQYFGPGTRLTVT.